The clone carrying this T cell receptor beta chain appeared a single time. Methods used by the authors: From ImmunoSEQ came sequences covering only the junction and carrying no quality scores, so filtering differed. The table came from immunoSEQ multiplex PCR; TCRdb's copy has only in-frame clones and leaves some out. V and J calls and clone size are copied from that table; D and trimming were computed from the DNA. Among 1.5 million to 2.5 million clones listed, less than 95% were seen once. The CDR3 length is 16 residues. The germline CDR1 and CDR2 sequences are MNHEY and SMNVEV (reference sequence). Trimming took 4 bases from V and 7 from J, leaving 23 bases between them. This entry is derived from a study of shared clonotypes between healthy human individuals. Terminally differentiated effector memory CD45RA+ cells were left out of the naive CD8 fraction, which was CD45RO-negative and positively selected for CCR7.

Sequenced sample: naive CD8+ T cells sorted from blood. The chain recombines TRBV27 with TRBJ2-7; maybe TRBD2 (6 bases). The receptor was derived from a man in his late teens or twenties in good health. The CDR3 DNA reads TGTGCCAGCAGTTCTTCCTGGGGGGACGTAGCAGGGGAGCAGTACTTC. Translation gives CASSSSWGDVAGEQYF.